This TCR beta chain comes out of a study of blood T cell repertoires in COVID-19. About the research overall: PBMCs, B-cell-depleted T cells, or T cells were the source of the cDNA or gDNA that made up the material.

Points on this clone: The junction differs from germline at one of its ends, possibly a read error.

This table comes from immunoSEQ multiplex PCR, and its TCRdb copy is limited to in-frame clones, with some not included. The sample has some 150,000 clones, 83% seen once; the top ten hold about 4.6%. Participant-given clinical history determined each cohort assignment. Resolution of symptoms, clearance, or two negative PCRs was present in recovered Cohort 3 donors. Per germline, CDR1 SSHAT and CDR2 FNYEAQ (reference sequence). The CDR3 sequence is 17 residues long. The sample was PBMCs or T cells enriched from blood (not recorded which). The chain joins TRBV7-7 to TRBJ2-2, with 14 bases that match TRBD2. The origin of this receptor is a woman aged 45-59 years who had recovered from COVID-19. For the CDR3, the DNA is TGTGCTAGCAGCGCGGGACTAGCGGGGGCCTACACCGGGGAGCTGTTTTTT. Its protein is CASSAGLAGAYTGELFF.